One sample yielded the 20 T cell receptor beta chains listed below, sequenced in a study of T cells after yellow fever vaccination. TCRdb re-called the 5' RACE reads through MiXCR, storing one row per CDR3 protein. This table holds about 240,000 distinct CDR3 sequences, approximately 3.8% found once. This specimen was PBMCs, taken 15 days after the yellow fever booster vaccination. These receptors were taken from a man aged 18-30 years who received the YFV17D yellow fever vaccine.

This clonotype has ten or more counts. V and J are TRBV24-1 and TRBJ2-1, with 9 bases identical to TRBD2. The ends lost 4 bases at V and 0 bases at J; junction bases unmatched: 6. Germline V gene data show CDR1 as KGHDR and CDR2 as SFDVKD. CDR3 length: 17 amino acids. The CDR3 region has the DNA TGTGCCACCAGTGACAGCGGGGGGCCGAGCTCCTACAATGAGCAGTTCTTC. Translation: CATSDSGGPSSYNEQFF.

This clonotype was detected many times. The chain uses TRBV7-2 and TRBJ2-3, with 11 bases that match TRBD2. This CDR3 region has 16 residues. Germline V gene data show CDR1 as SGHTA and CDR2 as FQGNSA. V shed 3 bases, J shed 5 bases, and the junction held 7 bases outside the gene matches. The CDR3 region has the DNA TGTGCCAGCAGCTTGCACCGACTAGCGGGGCAAGATACGCAGTATTTT. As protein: CASSLHRLAGQDTQYF.

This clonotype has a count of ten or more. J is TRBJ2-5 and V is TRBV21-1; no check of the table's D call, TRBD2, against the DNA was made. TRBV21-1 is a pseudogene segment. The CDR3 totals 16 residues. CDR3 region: CASSKDSGLEGETQYF. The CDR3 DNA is TGTGCCAGCAGCAAAGATTCAGGACTAGAGGGGGAGACCCAGTACTTC.

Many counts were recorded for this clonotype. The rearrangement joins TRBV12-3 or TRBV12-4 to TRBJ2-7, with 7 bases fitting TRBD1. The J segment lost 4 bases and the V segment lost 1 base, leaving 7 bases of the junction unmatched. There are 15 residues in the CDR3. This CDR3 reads CASSLGTGAWYEQYF. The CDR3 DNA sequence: TGTGCCAGCAGTTTAGGTACAGGGGCATGGTACGAGCAGTACTTC.

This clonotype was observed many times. The CDR3 is CASSYGQGAAGYTF. The DNA of the CDR3 is TGTGCCAGCAGTTACGGACAGGGGGCGGCTGGCTACACCTTC. The genes are TRBV3-1 and TRBJ1-2; 11 bases agree with TRBD1. Losses at the gene ends were 6 bases for V and 7 bases for J; bases not matched to a gene: 7. From germline, CDR1 is LGHDT and CDR2 YNNKEL (reference sequence). CDR3 length equals 14 residues.

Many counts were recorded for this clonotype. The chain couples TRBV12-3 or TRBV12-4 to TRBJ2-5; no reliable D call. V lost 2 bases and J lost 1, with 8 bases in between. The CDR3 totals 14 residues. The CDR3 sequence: CASSLSGPQETQYF. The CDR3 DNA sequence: TGTGCCAGCAGTTTATCGGGCCCCCAAGAGACCCAGTACTTC.

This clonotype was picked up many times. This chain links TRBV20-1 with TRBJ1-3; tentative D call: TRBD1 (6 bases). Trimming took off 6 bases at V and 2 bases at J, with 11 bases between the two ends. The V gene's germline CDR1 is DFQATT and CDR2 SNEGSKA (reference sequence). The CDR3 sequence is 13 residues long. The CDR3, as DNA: TGCAGTGCGCCTACAGGGACTGGAAACACCATATATTTT. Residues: CSAPTGTGNTIYF.

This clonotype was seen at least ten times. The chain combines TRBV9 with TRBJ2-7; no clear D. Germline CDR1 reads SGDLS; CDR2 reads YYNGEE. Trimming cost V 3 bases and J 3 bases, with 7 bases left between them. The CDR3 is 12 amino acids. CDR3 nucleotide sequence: TGTGCCAGCAGCGCTGACGGCTACGAGCAGTACTTC. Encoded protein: CASSADGYEQYF.

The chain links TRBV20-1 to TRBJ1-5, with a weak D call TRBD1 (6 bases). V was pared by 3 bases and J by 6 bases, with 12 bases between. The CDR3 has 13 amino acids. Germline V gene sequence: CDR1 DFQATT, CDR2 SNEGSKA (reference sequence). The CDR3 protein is CSASGGGTQPQHF. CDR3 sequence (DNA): TGCAGTGCTAGTGGCGGGGGCACTCAGCCCCAGCATTTT.

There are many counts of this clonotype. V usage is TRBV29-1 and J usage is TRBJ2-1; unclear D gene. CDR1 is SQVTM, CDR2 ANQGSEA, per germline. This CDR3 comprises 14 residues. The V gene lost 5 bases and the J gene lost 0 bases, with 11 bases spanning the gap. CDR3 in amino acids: CSVTDWSSYNEQFF. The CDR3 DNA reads TGCAGCGTTACCGACTGGTCCTCCTACAATGAGCAGTTCTTC.

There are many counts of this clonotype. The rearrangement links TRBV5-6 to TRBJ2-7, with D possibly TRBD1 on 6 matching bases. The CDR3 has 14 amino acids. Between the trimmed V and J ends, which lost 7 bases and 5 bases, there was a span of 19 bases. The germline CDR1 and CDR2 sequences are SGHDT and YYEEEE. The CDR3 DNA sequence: TGTGCCAGCCGCCGCCCGGGGACAAGCCACGAGCAGTACTTC. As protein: CASRRPGTSHEQYF.

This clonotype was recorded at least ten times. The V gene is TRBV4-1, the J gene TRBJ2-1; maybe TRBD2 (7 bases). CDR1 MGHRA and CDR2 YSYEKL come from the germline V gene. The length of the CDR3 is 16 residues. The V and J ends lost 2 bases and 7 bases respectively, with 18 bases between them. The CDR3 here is CASSQFGGGQINEQFF. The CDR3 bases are TGCGCCAGCAGCCAATTCGGCGGGGGCCAAATAAATGAGCAGTTCTTC.

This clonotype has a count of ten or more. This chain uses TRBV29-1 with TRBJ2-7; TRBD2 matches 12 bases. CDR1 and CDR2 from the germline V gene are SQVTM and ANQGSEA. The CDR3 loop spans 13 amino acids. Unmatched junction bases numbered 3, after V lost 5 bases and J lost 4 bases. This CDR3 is CSVFGLAGYEQYF. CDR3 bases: TGCAGCGTTTTCGGACTAGCGGGGTACGAGCAGTACTTC.

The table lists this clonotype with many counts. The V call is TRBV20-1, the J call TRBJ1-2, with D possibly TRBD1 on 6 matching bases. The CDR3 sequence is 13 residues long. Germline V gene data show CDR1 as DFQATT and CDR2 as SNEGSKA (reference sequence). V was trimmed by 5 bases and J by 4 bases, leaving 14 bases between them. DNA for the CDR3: TGCAGTGCTGAGGAGGGGGGGGGCTATGGCTACACCTTC. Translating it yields CSAEEGGGYGYTF.

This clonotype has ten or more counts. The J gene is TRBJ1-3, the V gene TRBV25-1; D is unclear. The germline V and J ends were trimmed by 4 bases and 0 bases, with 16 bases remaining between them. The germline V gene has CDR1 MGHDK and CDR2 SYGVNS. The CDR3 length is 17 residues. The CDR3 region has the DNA TGTGCCAGCAGTGTACACGGATCCGGTCTCTCTGGAAACACCATATATTTT. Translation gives CASSVHGSGLSGNTIYF.

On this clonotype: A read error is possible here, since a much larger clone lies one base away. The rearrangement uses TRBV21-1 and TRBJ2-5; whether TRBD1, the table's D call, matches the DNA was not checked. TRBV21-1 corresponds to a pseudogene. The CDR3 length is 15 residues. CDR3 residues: CASSIEQGADETQYF. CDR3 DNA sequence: TGTGCCAGCAGCATTGAGCAGGGGGCGGATGAGACCCAGTACTTC.

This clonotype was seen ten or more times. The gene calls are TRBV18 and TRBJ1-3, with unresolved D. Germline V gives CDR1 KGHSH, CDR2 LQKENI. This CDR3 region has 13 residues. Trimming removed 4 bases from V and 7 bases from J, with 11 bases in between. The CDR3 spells CASSREVWNTIYF. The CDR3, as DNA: TGTGCCAGCTCACGAGAGGTGTGGAACACCATATATTTT.

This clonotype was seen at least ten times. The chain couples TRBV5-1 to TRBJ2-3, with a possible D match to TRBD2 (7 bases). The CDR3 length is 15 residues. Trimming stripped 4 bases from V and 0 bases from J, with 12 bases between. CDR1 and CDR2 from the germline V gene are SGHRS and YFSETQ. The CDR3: CASSPSGGSTDTQYF. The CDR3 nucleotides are TGCGCCAGCAGCCCCTCGGGGGGCAGCACAGATACGCAGTATTTT.

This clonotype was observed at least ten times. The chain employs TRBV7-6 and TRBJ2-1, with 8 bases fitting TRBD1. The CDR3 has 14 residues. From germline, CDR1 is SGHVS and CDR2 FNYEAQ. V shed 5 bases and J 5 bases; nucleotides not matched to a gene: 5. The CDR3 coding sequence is TGTGCCAGCAGCCCGTCGACAGGGGACAATGAGCAGTTCTTC. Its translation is CASSPSTGDNEQFF.

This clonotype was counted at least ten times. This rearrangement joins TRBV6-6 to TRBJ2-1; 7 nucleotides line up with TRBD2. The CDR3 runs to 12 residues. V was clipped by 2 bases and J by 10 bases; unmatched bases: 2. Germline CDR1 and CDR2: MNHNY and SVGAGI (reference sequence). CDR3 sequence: CASSYDGGEQFF. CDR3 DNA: TGTGCCAGCAGTTACGACGGGGGGGAGCAGTTCTTC.